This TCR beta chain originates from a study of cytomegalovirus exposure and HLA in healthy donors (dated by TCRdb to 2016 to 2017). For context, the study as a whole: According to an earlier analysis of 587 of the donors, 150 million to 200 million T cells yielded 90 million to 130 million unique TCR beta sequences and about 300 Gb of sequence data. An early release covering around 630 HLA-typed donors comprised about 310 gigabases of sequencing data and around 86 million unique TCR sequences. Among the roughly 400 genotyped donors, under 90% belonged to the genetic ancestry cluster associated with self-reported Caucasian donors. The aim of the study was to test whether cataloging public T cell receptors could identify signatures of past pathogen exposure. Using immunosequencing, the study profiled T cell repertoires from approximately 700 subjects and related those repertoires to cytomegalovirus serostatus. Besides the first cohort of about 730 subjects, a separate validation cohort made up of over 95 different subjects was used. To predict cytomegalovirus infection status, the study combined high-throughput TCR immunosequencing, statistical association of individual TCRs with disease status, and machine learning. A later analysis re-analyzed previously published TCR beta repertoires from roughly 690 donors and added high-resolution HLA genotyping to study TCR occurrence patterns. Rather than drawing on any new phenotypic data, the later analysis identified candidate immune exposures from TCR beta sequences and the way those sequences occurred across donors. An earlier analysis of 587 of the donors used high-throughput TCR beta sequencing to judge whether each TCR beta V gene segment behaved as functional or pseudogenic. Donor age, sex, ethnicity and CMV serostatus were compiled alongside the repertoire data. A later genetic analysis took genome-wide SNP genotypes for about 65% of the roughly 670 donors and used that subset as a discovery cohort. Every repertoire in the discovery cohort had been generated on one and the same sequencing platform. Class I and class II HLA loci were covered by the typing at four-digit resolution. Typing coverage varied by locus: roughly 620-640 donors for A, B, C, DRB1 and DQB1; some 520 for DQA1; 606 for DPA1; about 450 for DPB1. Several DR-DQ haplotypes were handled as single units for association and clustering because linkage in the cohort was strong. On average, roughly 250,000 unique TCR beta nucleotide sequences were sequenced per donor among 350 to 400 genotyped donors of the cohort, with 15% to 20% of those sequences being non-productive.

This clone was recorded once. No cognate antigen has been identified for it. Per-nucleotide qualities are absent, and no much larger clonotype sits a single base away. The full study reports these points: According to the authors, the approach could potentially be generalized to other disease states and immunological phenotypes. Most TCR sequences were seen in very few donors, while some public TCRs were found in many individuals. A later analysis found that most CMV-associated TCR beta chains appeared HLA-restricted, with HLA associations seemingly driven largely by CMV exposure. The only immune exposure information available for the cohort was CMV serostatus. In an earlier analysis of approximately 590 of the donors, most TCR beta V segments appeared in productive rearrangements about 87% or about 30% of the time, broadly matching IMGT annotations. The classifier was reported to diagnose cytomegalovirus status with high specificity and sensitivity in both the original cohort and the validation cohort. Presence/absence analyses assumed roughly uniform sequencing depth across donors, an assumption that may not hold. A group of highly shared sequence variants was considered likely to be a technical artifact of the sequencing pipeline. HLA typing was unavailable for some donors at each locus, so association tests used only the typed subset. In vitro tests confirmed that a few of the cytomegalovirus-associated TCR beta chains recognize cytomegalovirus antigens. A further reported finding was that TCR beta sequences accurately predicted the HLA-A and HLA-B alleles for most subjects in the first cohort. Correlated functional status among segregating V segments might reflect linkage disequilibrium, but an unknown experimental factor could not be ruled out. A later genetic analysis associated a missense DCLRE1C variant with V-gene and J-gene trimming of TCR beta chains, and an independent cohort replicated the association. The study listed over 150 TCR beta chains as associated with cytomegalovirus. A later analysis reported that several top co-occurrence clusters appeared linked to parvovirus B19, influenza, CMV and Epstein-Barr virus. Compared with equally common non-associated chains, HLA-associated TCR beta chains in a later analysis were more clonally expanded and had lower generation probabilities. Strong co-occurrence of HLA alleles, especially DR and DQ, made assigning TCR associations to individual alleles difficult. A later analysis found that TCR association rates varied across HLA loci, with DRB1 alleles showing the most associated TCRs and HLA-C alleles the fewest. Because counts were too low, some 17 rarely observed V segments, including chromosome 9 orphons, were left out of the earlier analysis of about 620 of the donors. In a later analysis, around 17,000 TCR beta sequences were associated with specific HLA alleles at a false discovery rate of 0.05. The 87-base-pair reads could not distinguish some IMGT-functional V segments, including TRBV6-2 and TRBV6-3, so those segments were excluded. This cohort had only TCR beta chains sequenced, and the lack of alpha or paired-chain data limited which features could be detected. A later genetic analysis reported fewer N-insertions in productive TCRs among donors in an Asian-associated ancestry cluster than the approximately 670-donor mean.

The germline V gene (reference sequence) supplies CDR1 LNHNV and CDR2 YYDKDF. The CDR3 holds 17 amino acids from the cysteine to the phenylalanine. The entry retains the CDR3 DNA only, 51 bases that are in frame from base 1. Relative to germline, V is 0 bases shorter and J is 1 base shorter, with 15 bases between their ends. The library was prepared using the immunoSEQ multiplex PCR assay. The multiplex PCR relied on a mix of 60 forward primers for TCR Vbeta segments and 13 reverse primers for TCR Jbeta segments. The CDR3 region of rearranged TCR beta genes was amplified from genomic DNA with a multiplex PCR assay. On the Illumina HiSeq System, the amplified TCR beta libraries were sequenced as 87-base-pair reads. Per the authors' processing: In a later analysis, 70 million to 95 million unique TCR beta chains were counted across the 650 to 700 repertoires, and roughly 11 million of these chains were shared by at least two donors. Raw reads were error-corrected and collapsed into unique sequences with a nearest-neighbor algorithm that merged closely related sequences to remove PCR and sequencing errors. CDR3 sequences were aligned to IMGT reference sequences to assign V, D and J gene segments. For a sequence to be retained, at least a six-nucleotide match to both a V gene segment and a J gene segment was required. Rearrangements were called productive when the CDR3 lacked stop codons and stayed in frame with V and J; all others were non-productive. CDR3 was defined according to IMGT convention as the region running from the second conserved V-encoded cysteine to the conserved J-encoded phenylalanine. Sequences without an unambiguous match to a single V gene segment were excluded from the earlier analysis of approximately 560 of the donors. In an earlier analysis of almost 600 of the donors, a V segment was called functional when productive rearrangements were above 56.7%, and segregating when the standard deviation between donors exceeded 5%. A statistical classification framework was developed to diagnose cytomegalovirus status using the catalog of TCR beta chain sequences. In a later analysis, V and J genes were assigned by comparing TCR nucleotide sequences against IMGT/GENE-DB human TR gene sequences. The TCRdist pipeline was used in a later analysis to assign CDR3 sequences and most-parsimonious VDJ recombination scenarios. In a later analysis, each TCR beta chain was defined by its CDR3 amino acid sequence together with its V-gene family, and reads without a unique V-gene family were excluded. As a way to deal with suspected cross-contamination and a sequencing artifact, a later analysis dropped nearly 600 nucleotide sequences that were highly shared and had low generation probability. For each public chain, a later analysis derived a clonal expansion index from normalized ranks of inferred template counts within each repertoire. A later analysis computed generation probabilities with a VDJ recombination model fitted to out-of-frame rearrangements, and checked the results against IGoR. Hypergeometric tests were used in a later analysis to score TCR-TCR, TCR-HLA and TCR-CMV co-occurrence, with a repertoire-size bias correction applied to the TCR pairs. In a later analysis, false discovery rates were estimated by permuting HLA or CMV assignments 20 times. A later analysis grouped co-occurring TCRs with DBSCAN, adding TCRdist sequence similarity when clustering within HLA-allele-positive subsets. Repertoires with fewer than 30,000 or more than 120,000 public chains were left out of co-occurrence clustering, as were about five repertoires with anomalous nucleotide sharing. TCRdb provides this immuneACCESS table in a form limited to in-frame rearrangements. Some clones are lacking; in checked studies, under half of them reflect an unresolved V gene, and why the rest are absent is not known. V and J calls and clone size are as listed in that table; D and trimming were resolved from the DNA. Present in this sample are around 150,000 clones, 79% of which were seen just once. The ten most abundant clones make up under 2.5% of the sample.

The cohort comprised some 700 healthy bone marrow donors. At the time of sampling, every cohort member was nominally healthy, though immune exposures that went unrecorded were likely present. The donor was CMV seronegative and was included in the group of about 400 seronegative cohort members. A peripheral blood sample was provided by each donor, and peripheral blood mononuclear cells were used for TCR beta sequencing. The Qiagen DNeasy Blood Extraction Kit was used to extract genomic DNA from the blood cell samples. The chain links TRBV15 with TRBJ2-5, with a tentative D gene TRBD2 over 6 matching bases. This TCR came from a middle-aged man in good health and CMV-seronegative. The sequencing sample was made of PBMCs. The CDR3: CATSRDFGGTLQETQYF. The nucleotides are TGTGCCACCAGCAGAGATTTCGGCGGGACCCTCCAAGAGACCCAGTACTTC. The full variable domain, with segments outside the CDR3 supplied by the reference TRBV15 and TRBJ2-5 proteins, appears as DAMVIQNPRYQVTQFGKPVTLSCSQTLNHNVMYWYQQKSSQAPKLLFHYYDKDFNNEADTPDNFQSRRPNTSFCFLDIRSPGLGDTAMYLCATSRDFGGTLQETQYFGPGTRLLVL.